One sample yielded the 21 T cell receptor beta chains listed below, sequenced in a study of blood T cell repertoires in COVID-19. Measured with immunoSEQ multiplex PCR; TCRdb has only the in-frame clones, and not every one. The sample shows over 200,000 clones, under 90% of them seen only once. The source material was PBMCs or T cells enriched from blood (not recorded which). These receptors were obtained from a man aged 60-69 years who had recovered from COVID-19.

V gene TRBV5-1 combines with J gene TRBJ2-3; 8 nucleotides align to TRBD1. The CDR3 runs to 16 residues. Germline assignment: CDR1 SGHRS and CDR2 YFSETQ. J lost 3 bases, V lost 3 bases, and 9 bases had no gene match. CDR3 nucleotide sequence: TGCGCCAGCAGCTGGTCCGGACAGGGTGTAACAGATACGCAGTATTTT. The encoded protein is CASSWSGQGVTDTQYF.

The gene calls are TRBV11-3 and TRBJ1-4; D remains ambiguous. CDR3 length: 15 amino acids. Germline CDR1 SGHNT, CDR2 YENEEA. The germline V and J ends were trimmed by 4 bases and 6 bases, with 15 bases remaining between them. This CDR3 reads CASSSEGGWDEKLFF. DNA of the CDR3: TGTGCCAGCAGCTCCGAGGGCGGATGGGATGAAAAACTGTTTTTT.

The chain couples TRBV20-1 to TRBJ2-1, with D perhaps TRBD2 (6 bases). The V gene's germline CDR1 is DFQATT and CDR2 SNEGSKA (reference sequence). This CDR3 has 18 amino acids. The V and J ends lost 3 bases and 2 bases respectively, with 23 bases between them. CDR3 protein: CSASVGIRGVGTYNEQFF. CDR3 coding DNA: TGCAGTGCTAGTGTGGGGATCCGCGGGGTTGGAACCTACAATGAGCAGTTCTTC.

J is TRBJ1-2 and V is TRBV19; the D is unclear. This CDR3 region has 14 residues. The germline CDR1 and CDR2 sequences are LNHDA and SQIVND (reference sequence). V lost 4 bases and J lost 4, with 13 bases in between. This CDR3 is CASSNLARGYGYTF. Written as DNA, the CDR3 is TGTGCCAGTAGTAACCTGGCGCGGGGCTATGGCTACACCTTC.

The V and J genes are TRBV5-6 and TRBJ1-2, with a tentative D call TRBD1 (6 bases). Germline V gives CDR1 SGHDT, CDR2 YYEEEE. This CDR3 is built from 12 residues. Trimming removed 5 bases from V and 4 bases from J, with 9 bases in between. The CDR3 sequence is CASRVGAYGYTF. The CDR3 nucleotides are TGTGCCAGCAGGGTGGGGGCCTATGGCTACACCTTC.

This sequence joins TRBV3-1 (or the pseudogene TRBV3-2) and TRBJ1-2; TRBD1 is a possible D gene (6 bases). CDR1 LGHDT and CDR2 YNNKEL come from the germline V gene (reference sequence). V lost 3 bases and J lost 7, with 18 bases in between. The CDR3 has 15 residues. DNA of the CDR3: TGTGCCAGCAGCCACCTAGGGCAACAGGGAATTGGCTACACCTTC. Protein product: CASSHLGQQGIGYTF.

This chain connects TRBV19 to TRBJ1-1, with D unresolved. Trimming took off 9 bases at V and 1 base at J, with 9 bases between the two ends. The CDR3 has 12 residues. In germline, CDR1 is LNHDA, CDR2 SQIVND (reference sequence). As DNA, the CDR3 is TGTGCCAGCGGACTGAGGAACACTGAAGCTTTCTTT. This encodes CASGLRNTEAFF.

This rearrangement joins TRBV15 to TRBJ1-4, with D possibly TRBD1 on 5 matching bases. Between the trimmed V and J ends, which lost 0 bases and 5 bases, there was a span of 10 bases. Germline V lookup: CDR1 LNHNV, CDR2 YYDKDF (reference sequence). CDR3 length: 15 amino acids. CDR3 in amino acids: CATSRDGTENEKLFF. For the CDR3, the DNA is TGTGCCACCAGCAGAGACGGGACTGAGAATGAAAAACTGTTTTTT.

This clone was seen just once. The chain combines TRBV5-1 with TRBJ2-3, with TRBD2 as a possible D gene (5 bases). The V and J ends lost 0 bases and 2 bases respectively, with 7 bases between them. Germline lookup yields CDR1 SGHRS and CDR2 YFSETQ. The CDR3 runs 14 residues. The CDR3 is CASSLGRDTDTQYF. In DNA form, the CDR3 reads TGCGCCAGCAGCTTGGGTCGGGACACAGATACGCAGTATTTT.

The rearrangement joins TRBV5-1 to TRBJ1-1; TRBD1 aligns across 9 bases. This CDR3 has 15 residues. Looked up from germline, CDR1 is SGHRS and CDR2 is YFSETQ. V was pared by 4 bases and J by 3 bases, with 7 bases of the junction left unmatched. CDR3 nucleotide sequence: TGCGCCAGCAGCGTGACAGGGGGAGGGTACACTGAAGCTTTCTTT. This codes for CASSVTGGGYTEAFF. The full variable domain, completed using reference TRBV5-1 and TRBJ1-1, is KAGVTQTPRYLIKTRGQQVTLSCSPISGHRSVSWYQQTPGQGLQFLFEYFSETQRNKGNFPGRFSGRQFSNSRSEMNVSTLELGDSALYLCASSVTGGGYTEAFFGQGTRLTVV.

A few counts support this clone. CDR3 in amino acids: CASSLGQSRYTEAFF. The CDR3 bases are TGTGCCAGCAGCTTGGGACAGTCACGGTACACTGAAGCTTTCTTT. The chain employs TRBV7-3 and TRBJ1-1, with 7 bases that match TRBD1. This CDR3 contains 15 residues. V lost 3 bases and J lost 3; bases outside the gene matches: 7. CDR1 is SGHTA, CDR2 FQGTGA, per germline.

The chain combines TRBV6-5 with TRBJ1-2, with 8 bases identical to TRBD1. After removal of 6 bases from V and 8 bases from J, the junction contained 8 bases not matched to a gene. Germline V lookup: CDR1 MNHEY, CDR2 SVGAGI. This CDR3 contains 13 residues. CDR3 sequence (DNA): TGTGCCAGCAGAGCCCAGGGGGCGGGCGGCTACACCTTC. It yields the protein CASRAQGAGGYTF.

The chain combines TRBV11-2 with TRBJ1-2, with 7 bases identical to TRBD1. Germline CDR1 reads SGHAT; CDR2 reads FQNNGV. This CDR3 has 14 residues. With 5 bases clipped from V and 3 bases from J, the junction kept 6 bases outside the gene matches. The DNA of the CDR3 is TGTGCCAGCAGCCTAGGGGGCCAGCACTATGGCTACACCTTC. Its protein is CASSLGGQHYGYTF. The full variable domain, rest sourced from reference TRBV11-2 and TRBJ1-2, is EAGVAQSPRYKIIEKRQSVAFWCNPISGHATLYWYQQILGQGPKLLIQFQNNGVVDDSQLPKDRFSAERLKGVDSTLKIQPAKLEDSAVYLCASSLGGQHYGYTFGSGTRLTVV.

The CDR3 region is CAWNPRQGEQFF. The CDR3 bases are TGTGCCTGGAATCCGAGACAGGGTGAACAGTTCTTC. The chain has TRBV30 and TRBJ2-1; TRBD1 aligns across 7 bases. The V and J ends lost 4 bases and 13 bases, in that order; junction bases with no gene match: 10. Looked up from germline, CDR1 is GTSNPN and CDR2 is SVGIG (reference sequence). The length of the CDR3 is 12 residues.

The CDR3 DNA reads as TGTGCCAGCAGCCCGCGGCTAGCGGGGGAGGCAGATACGCAGTATTTT. Residues: CASSPRLAGEADTQYF. The chain couples TRBV7-9 to TRBJ2-3; 10 nucleotides match TRBD2. This CDR3 comprises 16 residues. Germline V CDR1 and CDR2: SEHNR, FQNEAQ (reference sequence). Trimming cost V 5 bases and J 4 bases; bases outside gene matches: 9.

J is TRBJ2-1 and V is TRBV6-4, with 10 bases that match TRBD2. Germline lookup yields CDR1 MRHNA and CDR2 SNTAGT. CDR3 size: 14 residues. Trimming cost V 6 bases and J 5 bases; bases outside gene matches: 4. CDR3 bases: TGTGCCAGCAGCACTAGCGGGGAGAACAATGAGCAGTTCTTC. Encoded protein: CASSTSGENNEQFF.

The chain combines TRBV6-5 with TRBJ1-2; maybe TRBD1 (6 bases). This CDR3 comprises 15 residues. Germline V gene lookup returns CDR1 MNHEY and CDR2 SVGAGI. V was clipped by 0 bases and J by 5 bases, with 13 bases between them. This chain's CDR3 is CASSYSGAQGYGYTF. The CDR3 DNA follows: TGTGCCAGCAGTTACTCGGGGGCCCAGGGATATGGCTACACCTTC.

V and J are TRBV2 and TRBJ2-2; perhaps TRBD1 as D (5 bases). Germline V gene data show CDR1 as SNHLY and CDR2 as FYNNEI. V shed 2 bases and J shed 2 bases, with 18 bases lying between them. The CDR3 length is 18 residues. CDR3 sequence: CASSEIPRVGTNTGELFF. CDR3 coding DNA: TGTGCCAGCAGTGAAATACCCAGGGTAGGAACTAACACCGGGGAGCTGTTTTTT.

The chain uses TRBV18 and TRBJ1-2; D is ambiguous. This CDR3 contains 10 residues. Trimming shortened V by 7 bases and J by 5 bases, and 5 bases separated the two germline ends. In germline, CDR1 is KGHSH, CDR2 LQKENI. The CDR3: CASFGYGYTF. CDR3 coding DNA: TGTGCCAGCTTCGGTTATGGCTACACCTTC.

The rearrangement uses TRBV6-5 and TRBJ1-5; TRBD1 agrees at 7 bases. Germline loops: CDR1 MNHEY, CDR2 SVGAGI. J was trimmed by 6 bases and V by 5 bases; bases with no gene match: 7. This CDR3 spans 14 amino acids. This CDR3 reads CASSPRQGSQPQHF. CDR3 DNA sequence: TGTGCCAGCAGTCCAAGACAGGGTAGTCAGCCCCAGCATTTT.

A single count supports this clone. For the CDR3, the DNA is TGTGCCACCAGCGCAGCTAACTATGGCTACACCTTC. Amino acid sequence: CATSAANYGYTF. The chain employs TRBV24-1 and TRBJ1-2; no clear D. V lost 7 bases to trimming and J lost 0 bases, with 5 bases between them. Germline-derived CDR1 and CDR2 are KGHDR and SFDVKD. The CDR3 length is 12 residues.